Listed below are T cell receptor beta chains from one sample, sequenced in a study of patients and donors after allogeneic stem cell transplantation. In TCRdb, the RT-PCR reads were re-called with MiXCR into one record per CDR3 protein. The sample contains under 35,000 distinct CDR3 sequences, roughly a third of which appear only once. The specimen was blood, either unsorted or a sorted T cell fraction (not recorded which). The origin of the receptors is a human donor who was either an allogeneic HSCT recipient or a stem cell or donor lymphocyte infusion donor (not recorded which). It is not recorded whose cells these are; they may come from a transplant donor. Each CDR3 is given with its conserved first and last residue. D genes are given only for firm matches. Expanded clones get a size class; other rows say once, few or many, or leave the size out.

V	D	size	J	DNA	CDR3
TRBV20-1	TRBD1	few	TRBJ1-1	TGCAGTGCTTGGACAGGGGGCGTGGGCGGAGCTTTCTTT	CSAWTGGVGGAFF
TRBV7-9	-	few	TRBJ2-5	TGTGCCAGCAGCCACGACTCGAAAGAGACCCAGTACTTC	CASSHDSKETQYF
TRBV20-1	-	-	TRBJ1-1	TGCAGTGCCGCACCCCCCGGGCGGGAAGCTTTCTTT	CSAAPPGREAFF
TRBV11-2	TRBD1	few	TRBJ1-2	TGTGCCAGCAGCTTAGGACAGGGGAGTGGCTACACCTTC	CASSLGQGSGYTF
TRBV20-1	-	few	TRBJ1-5	TGCAGTGCAGCACGTAGCAATCAGCCCCAGCATTTT	CSAARSNQPQHF
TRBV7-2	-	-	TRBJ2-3	TGTGCCAGCAGCTTAGGCGGCAGGAGTACGCAGTATTTT	CASSLGGRSTQYF
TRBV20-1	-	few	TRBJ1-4	TGCAGTGCTCTAACGCGGCAGAGTGGATCAACTAATGAAAAACTGTTTTTT	CSALTRQSGSTNEKLFF
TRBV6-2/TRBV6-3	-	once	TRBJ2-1	TGTGCCAGCAGTTACGACGGGCGGAGCTCCTACAATGAGCAGTTCTTC	CASSYDGRSSYNEQFF
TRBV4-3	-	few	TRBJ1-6	TGCGCCAGCAGCCACCGCACAGGGTCCGATTCACCCCTCCACTTT	CASSHRTGSDSPLHF
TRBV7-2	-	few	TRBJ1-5	TGTGCCAGCAGCTTAGGTTCGGTATTGAGCAATCAGCCCCAGCATTTT	CASSLGSVLSNQPQHF
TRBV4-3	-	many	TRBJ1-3	TGCGCCAGCAGCCAAGAATTGGCGAGCTCTGGAAACACCATATATTTT	CASSQELASSGNTIYF
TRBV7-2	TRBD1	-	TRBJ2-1	TGTGCCAGCAGCTTAAAAGACAGGGGCAGTTACAATGAGCAGTTCTTC	CASSLKDRGSYNEQFF